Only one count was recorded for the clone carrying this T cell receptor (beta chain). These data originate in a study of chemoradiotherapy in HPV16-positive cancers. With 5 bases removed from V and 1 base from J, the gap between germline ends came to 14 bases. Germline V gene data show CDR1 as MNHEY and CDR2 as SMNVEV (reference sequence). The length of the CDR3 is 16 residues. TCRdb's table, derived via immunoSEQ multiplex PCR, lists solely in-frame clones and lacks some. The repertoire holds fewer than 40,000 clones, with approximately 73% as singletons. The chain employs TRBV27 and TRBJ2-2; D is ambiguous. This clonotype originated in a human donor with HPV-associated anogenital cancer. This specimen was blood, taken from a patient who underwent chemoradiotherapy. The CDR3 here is CASSKLDERNTGELFF. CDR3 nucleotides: TGTGCCAGCAGTAAGTTGGACGAGCGGAACACCGGGGAGCTGTTTTTT.